The rows below give T cell receptor beta chains drawn from one sample of a study of control samples from healthy donors and cancer patients. Assay: immunoSEQ multiplex PCR; the TCRdb copy retains only in-frame clones and omits some. The sample holds 150,000 to 170,000 clones; approximately 96% are singletons and the top ten take approximately 6.1%. The sequencing input was blood. The receptors stem from a man aged 35-49 years in good health. Each CDR3 is given with its conserved first and last residue.

>TRBV19|TRBJ1-2
CASSSRGAQYGYTF
>TRBV6-1|TRBJ1-1
CASSEYRDSEAFF
>TRBV6-2/TRBV6-3|TRBJ1-5
CASSSTRGNQPQHF
>TRBV12-2|TRBJ2-7
CASRSRTDPYEQYF
>TRBV6-1|TRBJ1-1
CASSERTGYTEAFF
>TRBV27|TRBJ1-2
CASRNRASNYGYTF
>TRBV4-1|TRBJ2-2
CASSPLGTSVAGELFF
>TRBV30|TRBJ1-2
CAWSSGTGMNGYTF
>TRBV18|TRBJ2-3
CASSPQAGDTDTQYF
>TRBV9|TRBJ1-6
CASRPNNNSPLHF
>TRBV12-3/TRBV12-4|TRBJ1-2
CASGDGYGYTF
>TRBV18|TRBJ1-1
CASSQNLRADTEAFF
>TRBV3-1/TRBV3-2|TRBJ2-3
CASSQRGAGTDTQYF
>TRBV28|TRBJ1-5
CASSDPPGLLTDQPQHF
>TRBV7-9|TRBJ2-7
CASSLPGPSYEQYF
>TRBV10-3|TRBJ1-2
CAISVEVHYGYTF
>TRBV11-2|TRBJ2-1
CASSHGTSSYNEQFF
>TRBV4-3|TRBJ2-2
CASSQEGVGTGELFF
>TRBV6-6|TRBJ1-4
CASSYSGGSEKLFF
>TRBV2|TRBJ2-7
CAAGESYEQYF